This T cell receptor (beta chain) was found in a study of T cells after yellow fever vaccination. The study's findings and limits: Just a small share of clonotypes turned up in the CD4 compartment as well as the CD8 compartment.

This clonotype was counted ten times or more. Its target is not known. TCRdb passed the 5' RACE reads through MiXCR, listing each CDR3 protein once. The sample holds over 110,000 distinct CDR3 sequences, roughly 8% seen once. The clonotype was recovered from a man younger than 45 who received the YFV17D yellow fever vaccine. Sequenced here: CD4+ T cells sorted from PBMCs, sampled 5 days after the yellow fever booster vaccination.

The DNA of the CDR3 is TGTGCCAGCAGTCTGATGCTAGCGGGAGTGTACGAGCAGTACTTC. This gives the protein CASSLMLAGVYEQYF. V gene TRBV6-1 combines with J gene TRBJ2-7; 10 bases fit TRBD2. The CDR3 has 15 residues. V trimming: 5 bases; J trimming: 4 bases; junction bases outside the gene matches: 8. The germline CDR1 and CDR2 sequences are MNHNS and SASEGT.